One and the same sample provided the 21 T cell receptor beta chains below, sequenced in a study of T cell responses to AZD1222 COVID-19 vaccine. The method was immunoSEQ multiplex PCR; TCRdb's version includes in-frame clones alone and lacks a portion of them. In the table there are some 120,000 clones, approximately 91% of which are singletons. The sample in question was peripheral blood, obtained 28 days after the second AZD1222 dose. The source of these receptors is an adult who received the AZD1222 COVID-19 vaccine.

This clone was seen a single time. V gene TRBV28 combines with J gene TRBJ1-2; D is unresolved. V dropped 5 bases and J dropped 7 bases, with 17 bases sitting between them. Germline CDR1 MDHEN, CDR2 SYDVKM. This CDR3 contains 14 residues. The CDR3 nucleotides are TGTGCCAGCAGTCCCTCCGGCAGAGGCGGTGGCTACACCTTC. Translation gives CASSPSGRGGGYTF.

This chain connects TRBV6-2 or TRBV6-3 to TRBJ1-5; TRBD1 is a possible D gene (5 bases). The CDR3 is 15 amino acids. The V end was cut by 1 base, the J end by 3 bases, with 10 bases between. Per germline, CDR1 MNHEY and CDR2 SVGEGT. CDR3 coding DNA: TGTGCCAGCAGTTACTTGGGCAGGGTCAATCAGCCCCAGCATTTT. This sequence encodes CASSYLGRVNQPQHF.

This chain links TRBV3-1 (or the pseudogene TRBV3-2) with TRBJ1-1; D is undetermined. CDR3 length: 14 residues. Germline V CDR1 and CDR2: LGHDT, YNNKEL (reference sequence). V was trimmed by 5 bases and J by 0 bases, leaving 10 bases between them. The CDR3 sequence: CASSLGLMNTEAFF. CDR3 nucleotide sequence: TGTGCCAGCAGCTTGGGTCTGATGAACACTGAAGCTTTCTTT.

The chain employs TRBV28 and TRBJ2-7; D unclear. Germline loops: CDR1 MDHEN, CDR2 SYDVKM. There are 14 residues in the CDR3. The V end was cut by 6 bases, the J end by 2 bases, with 14 bases between. The DNA of the CDR3 is TGTGCCAGCAGCGACCTCGACGGTGCCTACGAGCAGTACTTC. It yields the protein CASSDLDGAYEQYF. Supplemented by reference TRBV28 and TRBJ2-7, the full variable domain reads DVKVTQSSRYLVKRTGEKVFLECVQDMDHENMFWYRQDPGLGLRLIYFSYDVKMKEKGDIPEGYSVSREKKERFSLILESASTNQTSMYLCASSDLDGAYEQYFGPGTRLTVT.

The chain uses TRBV27 and TRBJ2-3; a weak D match, TRBD2 (6 bases). The CDR3 has 15 residues. Trimming removed 3 bases at V and 0 bases at J, with 10 bases between. Germline V gene data show CDR1 as MNHEY and CDR2 as SMNVEV (reference sequence). The CDR3 coding sequence is TGTGCCAGCAGTTTTCTCGGGGGAAGCACAGATACGCAGTATTTT. Amino acid sequence: CASSFLGGSTDTQYF.

V and J are TRBV6-5 and TRBJ2-4; D might be TRBD2 (7 bases). This CDR3 has 15 amino acids. Trimming shortened V by 2 bases and J by 5 bases, and 13 bases separated the two germline ends. The germline gives CDR1 MNHEY, CDR2 SVGAGI. CDR3 coding DNA: TGTGCCAGCAGTTACGATGGGGGGGCCCAAAACATTCAGTACTTC. This gives the protein CASSYDGGAQNIQYF.

The gene calls are TRBV7-9 and TRBJ1-1; D is unclear. The CDR3 consists of 12 residues. The V gene lost 0 bases and the J gene lost 8 bases, with 7 bases spanning the gap. Per the germline V gene, CDR1 is SEHNR and CDR2 is FQNEAQ (reference sequence). CDR3 loop: CASSLASEEAFF. CDR3 DNA: TGTGCCAGCAGCTTAGCGTCGGAGGAAGCTTTCTTT.

The chain carries TRBV7-5 and TRBJ2-7; the table's D gene call, TRBD2, was not cross checked with the DNA. TRBV7-5 is given as a pseudogene. The CDR3 extends over 12 amino acids. The CDR3 DNA follows: TGTGTCAGAAGCCAACTAGGCTACGAGCAGTACTTC. It yields the protein CVRSQLGYEQYF.

The chain carries TRBV2 and TRBJ2-3, with a possible D match to TRBD1 (5 bases). Germline values: CDR1 SNHLY, CDR2 FYNNEI. The CDR3 sequence is 14 residues long. Trimming cost V 4 bases and J 0 bases, with 8 bases left between them. The CDR3 loop is CASSGGRSTDTQYF. In DNA form, the CDR3 reads TGTGCCAGCAGTGGGGGCCGAAGCACAGATACGCAGTATTTT. The variable domain in full, completed from reference TRBV2 and TRBJ2-3, reads EPEVTQTPSHQVTQMGQEVILRCVPISNHLYFYWYRQILGQKVEFLVSFYNNEISEKSEIFDDQFSVERPDGSNFTLKIRSTKLEDSAMYFCASSGGRSTDTQYFGPGTRLTVL.

This rearrangement joins TRBV11-2 to TRBJ2-7; 7 bases line up with TRBD2. Trimming cost V 1 base and J 2 bases; bases outside gene matches: 2. Germline loops: CDR1 SGHAT, CDR2 FQNNGV. This CDR3 has 14 amino acids. In nucleotides, the CDR3 is TGTGCCAGCAGCTTAGGGGACTACGCCTACGAGCAGTACTTC. Translation: CASSLGDYAYEQYF.

The chain recombines TRBV5-1 with TRBJ1-1; tentatively, D is TRBD1 (5 bases). V lost 4 bases to trimming and J lost 10 bases, with 20 bases between them. The germline gives CDR1 SGHRS, CDR2 YFSETQ. The CDR3 runs to 14 residues. CDR3 in amino acids: CASSLGLQGVGAFF. As DNA, the CDR3 is TGCGCCAGCAGCCTTGGGCTCCAGGGTGTCGGAGCTTTCTTT.

The chain's CDR3 is CASSYSGTDYGYTF. DNA of the CDR3: TGTGCCAGCAGTTACTCCGGGACAGACTATGGCTACACCTTC. This chain uses TRBV6-5 with TRBJ1-2, with 7 bases identical to TRBD1. CDR1 is MNHEY and CDR2 is SVGAGI in the germline V gene. The V and J ends lost 0 bases and 3 bases, in that order; junction bases with no gene match: 1. CDR3 length equals 14 residues.

This clone turned up a few times. V gene TRBV7-2 combines with J gene TRBJ1-1, with D possibly TRBD1 on 5 matching bases. The germline CDR1 and CDR2 sequences are SGHTA and FQGNSA. Trimming pared 5 bases from V and 5 bases from J, leaving 12 bases between. The CDR3 runs 13 residues. In DNA form, the CDR3 reads TGTGCCAGCAGCCTAGGGACCCGTACTGAAGCTTTCTTT. Protein sequence: CASSLGTRTEAFF. Using reference TRBV7-2 and TRBJ1-1 for the parts outside the CDR3, the full variable domain is GAGVSQSPSNKVTEKGKDVELRCDPISGHTALYWYRQSLGQGLEFLIYFQGNSAPDKSGLPSDRFSAERTGGSVSTLTIQRTQQEDSAVYLCASSLGTRTEAFFGQGTRLTVV.

CDR3 in DNA: TGTGCCAGCTCACCCCAACAGGAGACCACAGATACGCAGTATTTT. Its translation: CASSPQQETTDTQYF. The chain joins TRBV18 to TRBJ2-3; a weak D match, TRBD1 (5 bases). The CDR3 totals 15 residues. V was pared by 3 bases and J by 2 bases, with 12 bases between. The germline V gene has CDR1 KGHSH and CDR2 LQKENI.

V is TRBV28 and J is TRBJ2-1; D is possibly TRBD2 (6 bases). Between the trimmed V and J ends, which lost 10 bases and 5 bases, there was a span of 12 bases. This CDR3 spans 12 amino acids. Germline V CDR1 and CDR2: MDHEN, SYDVKM. CDR3 in DNA: TGTGCCACCCGGGACTCAGACAATGAGCAGTTCTTC. It translates to CATRDSDNEQFF.

V gene TRBV19 combines with J gene TRBJ1-4, with D unresolved. The CDR3 is made up of 11 amino acids. V shed 7 bases and J shed 6 bases, with 6 bases lying between them. The germline CDR1 and CDR2 sequences are LNHDA and SQIVND (reference sequence). Here the CDR3 DNA reads TGTGCCAGTATGCTCTATGAAAAACTGTTTTTT. Protein product: CASMLYEKLFF.

This rearrangement joins TRBV7-2 to TRBJ2-1, with 7 bases identical to TRBD2. The CDR3 runs to 18 residues. After removal of 2 bases from V and 5 bases from J, the junction contained 15 bases not matched to a gene. Germline loops: CDR1 SGHTA, CDR2 FQGNSA. CDR3 amino acids: CASSLTSMGGYYDNEQFF. In nucleotides, the CDR3 is TGTGCCAGCAGCTTAACTAGCATGGGGGGGTATTATGACAATGAGCAGTTCTTC.

The J gene is TRBJ1-1, the V gene TRBV12-5; TRBD1 matches 11 bases. In germline, CDR1 is LGHNT, CDR2 FRNRAP. The V and J ends lost 0 bases and 7 bases, in that order; junction bases with no gene match: 7. This CDR3 is built from 16 residues. CDR3 sequence reads: CASGLVIGQGAGEAFF. The CDR3 DNA follows: TGTGCTAGTGGTTTGGTAATCGGACAGGGGGCGGGTGAAGCTTTCTTT.

The chain has TRBV5-1 and TRBJ1-1; 7 bases fit TRBD1. The V gene end was trimmed by 2 bases and the J gene end by 1 base; junction bases not matched to a gene: 5. This CDR3 comprises 15 residues. Per germline, CDR1 SGHRS and CDR2 YFSETQ. This CDR3 reads CASSFSTGSNTEAFF. The CDR3 DNA follows: TGCGCCAGCAGCTTCTCGACAGGGTCGAACACTGAAGCTTTCTTT.

The gene calls are TRBV11-2 and TRBJ1-1; D remains ambiguous. The CDR3 loop spans 13 amino acids. Trimming stripped 1 base from V and 9 bases from J, with 12 bases between. Germline-derived CDR1 and CDR2 are SGHAT and FQNNGV. The CDR3 nucleotides read TGTGCCAGCAGCTTAGGACTAATGGAACAAGCTTTCTTT. Its translation: CASSLGLMEQAFF.

The chain has TRBV7-8 and TRBJ1-4, with D possibly matching TRBD1 (5 bases). Between the trimmed V and J ends, which lost 3 bases and 8 bases, there was a span of 22 bases. The CDR3 is 17 residues long. CDR1 is SGHVS and CDR2 is FQNEAQ in the germline V gene. The CDR3 spells CASSLPRIGGRGEKLFF. The CDR3 nucleotides are TGTGCCAGCAGCTTGCCTCGAATTGGGGGGAGAGGAGAAAAACTGTTTTTT.